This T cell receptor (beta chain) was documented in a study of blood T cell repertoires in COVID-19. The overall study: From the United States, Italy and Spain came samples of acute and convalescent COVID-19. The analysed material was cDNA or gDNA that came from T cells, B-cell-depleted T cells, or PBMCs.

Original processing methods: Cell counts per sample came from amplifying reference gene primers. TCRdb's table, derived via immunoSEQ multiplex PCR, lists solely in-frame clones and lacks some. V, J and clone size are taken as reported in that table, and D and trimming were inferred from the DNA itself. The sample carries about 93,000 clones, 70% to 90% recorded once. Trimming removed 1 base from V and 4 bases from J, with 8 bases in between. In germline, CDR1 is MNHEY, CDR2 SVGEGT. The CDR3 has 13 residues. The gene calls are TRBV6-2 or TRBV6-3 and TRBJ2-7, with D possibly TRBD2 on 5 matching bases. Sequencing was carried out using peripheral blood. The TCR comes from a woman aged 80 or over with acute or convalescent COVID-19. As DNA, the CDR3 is TGTGCCAGCAGTTACTGGGAGAGTTACGAGCAGTACTTC. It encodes CASSYWESYEQYF.